The present entry profiles one T cell receptor beta chain with its context. The antigen is undetermined. These data belong to a study of early T cells in non-severe SARS-CoV-2 infection. About the study: Alpha and beta chains were unpaired, from unsorted whole-blood bulk RNA.

TCRdb itself ran the 5' RACE reads through MiXCR, one entry per CDR3 protein. Here the sample spans approximately 77,000 distinct CDR3 sequences, 12% being singletons. The CDR3 has 17 amino acids. The germline V gene encodes CDR1 SGHRS and CDR2 YFSETQ. After removal of 0 bases from V and 4 bases from J, the junction contained 11 bases not matched to a gene. Study conclusions and caveats: CD4 and private specificities were missed by VDJdb matching, which favored anti-spike CD8 responses.

This TCR came from an adult who was a healthcare worker with PCR-confirmed SARS-CoV-2 infection or an uninfected control (not recorded which). The sequenced material came from whole blood. V gene TRBV5-1 combines with J gene TRBJ2-3; TRBD1 matches 7 bases. The DNA of the CDR3 is TGCGCCAGCAGCTTGGCCCGGACAGGCGGACGCGCAGATACGCAGTATTTT. It translates to CASSLARTGGRADTQYF.